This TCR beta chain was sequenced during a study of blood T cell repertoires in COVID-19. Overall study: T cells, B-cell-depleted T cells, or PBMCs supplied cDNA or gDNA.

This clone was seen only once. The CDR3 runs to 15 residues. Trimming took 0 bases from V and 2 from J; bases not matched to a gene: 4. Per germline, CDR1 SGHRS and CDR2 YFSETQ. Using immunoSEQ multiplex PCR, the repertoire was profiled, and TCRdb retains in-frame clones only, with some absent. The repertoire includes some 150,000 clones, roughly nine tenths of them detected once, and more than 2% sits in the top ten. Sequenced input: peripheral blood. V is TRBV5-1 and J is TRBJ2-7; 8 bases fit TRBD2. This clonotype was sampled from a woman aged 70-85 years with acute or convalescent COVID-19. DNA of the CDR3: TGCGCCAGCAGCTTGGAGACTAGCGCGACCTACGAGCAGTACTTC. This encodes CASSLETSATYEQYF.